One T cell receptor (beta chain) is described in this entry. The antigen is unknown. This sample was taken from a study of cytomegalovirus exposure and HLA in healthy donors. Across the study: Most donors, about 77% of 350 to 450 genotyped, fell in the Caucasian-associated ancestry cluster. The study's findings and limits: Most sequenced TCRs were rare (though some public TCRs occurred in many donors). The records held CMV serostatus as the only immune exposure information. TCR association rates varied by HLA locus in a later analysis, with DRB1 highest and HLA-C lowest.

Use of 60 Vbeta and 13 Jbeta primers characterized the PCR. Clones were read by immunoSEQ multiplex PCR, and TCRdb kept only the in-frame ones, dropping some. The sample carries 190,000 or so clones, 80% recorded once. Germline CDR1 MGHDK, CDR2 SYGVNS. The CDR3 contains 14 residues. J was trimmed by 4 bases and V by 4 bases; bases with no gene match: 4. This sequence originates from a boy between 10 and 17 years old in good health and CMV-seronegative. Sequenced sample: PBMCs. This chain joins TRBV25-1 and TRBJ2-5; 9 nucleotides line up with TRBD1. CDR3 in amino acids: CASSGRGQGETQYF. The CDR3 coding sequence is TGTGCCAGCAGTGGGAGGGGACAGGGAGAGACCCAGTACTTC.